Included here is one TCR beta chain sequence, with context. Antigen specificity is unknown. Described time point: week 35, safety follow-up. Vaccinated patients received 300 ug of mutant IDH1 20-mer peptide per dose, with topical imiquimod. Repertoires were generated with immunoSEQ multiplex PCR, while TCRdb's copy carries only in-frame clones and drops some. The table shows 60,000 to 75,000 clones, with 85% to 90% occurring only once. This record belongs to a study of a mutant IDH1 vaccine in newly diagnosed glioma. This specimen was PBMCs, taken from a glioma patient whose treatment included an IDH1 peptide vaccine. The sequence was obtained from a man aged 30 to 45 with glioma.

The DNA of the CDR3 is TGCGCCAGCAGCCAAGACTATTGGCAGCCCCAGCATTTT. Translation gives CASSQDYWQPQHF. The rearrangement links TRBV4-1 to TRBJ1-5; D gene ambiguous. CDR3 length: 13 amino acids. Trimming took 0 bases from V and 7 from J, leaving 7 bases between them. CDR1 and CDR2 (germline): MGHRA, YSYEKL.